This T cell receptor beta chain was obtained from a study of beta chain features in type 1 diabetes. Study observations and caveats: Across all four CD4+ subsets, people with type 1 diabetes showed modestly shorter TCRB CDR3s.

The investigators reverse transcribed all of the isolated RNA, so they sequenced expressed TCRB transcripts. Some clones are missing from TCRdb's copy, which holds only in-frame ones; the method was immunoSEQ multiplex PCR. This sample has roughly 53,000 clones; approximately 45% occur once, and the top ten carry over 1.1%. V shed 7 bases, J shed 0 bases, and the junction held 4 bases outside the gene matches. This CDR3 comprises 14 residues. Germline CDR1 reads SGHRS; CDR2 reads YFSETQ. This clone is a singleton in its sample. Its antigen remains unknown. Based on CD45RO/CCR7/CD25/CD127/CD95/CD27, CD4+ regulatory, stem cell-like memory, naive and central memory cells were sorted.

The chain couples TRBV5-1 to TRBJ2-1; 7 bases map to TRBD2. Input material: Tregs from blood. This TCR was recovered from a young man with type 1 diabetes. The CDR3 coding sequence is TGCGCCAGCGGTGGCGGGAGCTCCTACAATGAGCAGTTCTTC. Encoded protein: CASGGGSSYNEQFF.